This entry describes one T cell receptor (beta chain). Its target antigen remains unknown. Base qualities are not provided; no much larger clone lies one nucleotide away. The trial excluded patients who had a history of autoimmune disease or were on systemic immunosuppression. Peripheral blood for TCR sequencing was drawn from every dose cohort at baseline, at cycle 4 day 1 and at cycle 7 day 1. The samples were taken from a phase I, first-in-human, multicenter, open-label dose-escalation trial of ivuxolimab. Adults with locally advanced or metastatic melanoma, renal cell carcinoma, hepatocellular carcinoma or head and neck squamous cell carcinoma were enrolled in the trial. CD4+ and CD8+ T cells were sorted separately from peripheral blood before TCR sequencing. This sample was included in a study of OX40 agonist ivuxolimab in advanced cancers. About the investigation overall: Ivuxolimab was a fully human IgG2 agonistic monoclonal antibody targeting the costimulatory receptor OX40 (CD134). Intravenous ivuxolimab was administered to patients every 2 weeks at six dose levels: 0.01, 0.1, 0.3, 1.5, 3 and 10 mg/kg. Of the roughly 51 patients in dose escalation, around 19 had hepatocellular carcinoma, some 15 had melanoma, 9 had renal cell carcinoma and 9 had head and neck cancer. A male proportion of around 80% and a mean age of about 60 years, ranging from roughly 23 to 79, were recorded for the dose-escalation cohort. Patients were allowed to have had prior anti-PD-1, anti-PD-L1 or anti-CTLA-4 therapy, and roughly 40% of the dose-escalation patients had previously received checkpoint inhibitors. Partial responses occurred in three dose-escalation patients: two with cutaneous melanoma and one with hepatocellular carcinoma. The purpose of peripheral TCRbeta sequencing was to test whether ivuxolimab changed TCR sequence diversity and led to clonal T-cell expansion. The paper describes the monotherapy dose-escalation part (N = 52 patients) of the phase I trial of ivuxolimab.

Genomic DNA was extracted from sorted cells for sequencing of the TCRbeta CDR3 region. TCRbeta CDR3 regions were sequenced using the immunoSEQ Assay. TCRdb limited this immuneACCESS table to in-frame rearrangements with V and J called. A share of clones is missing; checked studies link under half to unresolved V genes, and the rest is unexplained. The sample profile shows about 63,000 clones; 75% to 90% of them were found once. About 0.73% of the sample belongs to the ten largest clones. The V end loses 0 bases and the J end loses 6 bases, and a stretch of 10 bases separates them. The CDR3, cysteine through phenylalanine, is 14 amino acids long. The kept DNA is CDR3 alone, 42 bases in frame from the first base. Reading the germline V gene gives CDR1 SGDLS and CDR2 YYNGEE. Here is what the overall study found, with its caveats: After ivuxolimab, expanded clones were on average more numerous among CD8+ T cells than among CD4+ T cells. Low levels of normalized T-cell clonal expansion were also seen in some patients who did not respond. Antigen specificity was not determined for the clonally expanded peripheral T cells. In the 0.1-3.0 mg/kg groups, partial responders had among the lowest normalized peripheral clonal expansion, particularly in CD8+ T cells. At doses from 0.1 to 3.0 mg/kg, clonal expansion was seen in both CD4+ and CD8+ blood T cells between baseline and week 6.

Sequencing used CD4+ or CD8+ T cells sorted from blood, obtained in a trial of the OX40 agonist ivuxolimab. The sequence links TRBV9 to TRBJ2-1; confidence is insufficient to name the D gene. The receptor's source is an adult with an advanced solid tumor such as melanoma, head and neck, liver or kidney cancer. In nucleotide form, the sequence is TGTGCCAGCAGCGTAGAAACGAACTCCAATGAGCAGTTCTTC. Its protein product is CASSVETNSNEQFF.